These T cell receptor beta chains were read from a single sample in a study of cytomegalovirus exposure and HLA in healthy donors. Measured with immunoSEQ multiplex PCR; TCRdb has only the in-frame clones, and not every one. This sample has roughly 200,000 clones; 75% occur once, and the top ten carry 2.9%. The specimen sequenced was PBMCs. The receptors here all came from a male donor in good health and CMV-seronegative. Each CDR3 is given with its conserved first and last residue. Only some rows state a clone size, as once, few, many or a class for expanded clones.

cdr3_aa: CASRGDRVVGGYTF
v_call: TRBV27
j_call: TRBJ1-2
clone_size: NA

cdr3_aa: CASSPGIRYEQYF
v_call: TRBV27
j_call: TRBJ2-7
clone_size: NA

cdr3_aa: CASSYSKTGGVYGYTF
v_call: TRBV6-5
j_call: TRBJ1-2
clone_size: NA

cdr3_aa: CAISVLGAVFTGELFF
v_call: TRBV10-3
j_call: TRBJ2-2
clone_size: once

cdr3_aa: CASKVQGAQYQPQHF
v_call: TRBV28
j_call: TRBJ1-5
clone_size: NA

cdr3_aa: CASSVDRDYGYTF
v_call: TRBV28
j_call: TRBJ1-2
clone_size: NA

cdr3_aa: CASSYSIREGRAFF
v_call: TRBV6-5
j_call: TRBJ1-1
clone_size: NA

cdr3_aa: CASSLTAFYEQYF
v_call: TRBV28
j_call: TRBJ2-7
clone_size: NA

cdr3_aa: CASIPDRGKSSNQPQHF
v_call: TRBV28
j_call: TRBJ1-5
clone_size: NA

cdr3_aa: CAWDPTRSALNTEAFF
v_call: TRBV30
j_call: TRBJ1-1
clone_size: NA

cdr3_aa: CASSSTTEEQYF
v_call: TRBV28
j_call: TRBJ2-7
clone_size: NA

cdr3_aa: CASSRGGYEQYF
v_call: TRBV27
j_call: TRBJ2-7
clone_size: NA

cdr3_aa: CASSPQQLADTEAFF
v_call: TRBV4-1
j_call: TRBJ1-1
clone_size: once

cdr3_aa: CASSHLTSGNYTGELFF
v_call: TRBV13
j_call: TRBJ2-2
clone_size: NA

cdr3_aa: CASSLRALGGAPTDTQYF
v_call: TRBV7-3
j_call: TRBJ2-3
clone_size: NA

cdr3_aa: CASSYRRGGSTEAFF
v_call: TRBV28
j_call: TRBJ1-1
clone_size: NA

cdr3_aa: CAWSVSPGQGHSNQPQHF
v_call: TRBV30
j_call: TRBJ1-5
clone_size: NA

cdr3_aa: CASSLLPEWNTEAFF
v_call: TRBV28
j_call: TRBJ1-1
clone_size: NA

cdr3_aa: CASRSDGREDSPLHF
v_call: TRBV28
j_call: TRBJ1-6
clone_size: few

cdr3_aa: CASSGGSSYNSPLHF
v_call: TRBV28
j_call: TRBJ1-6
clone_size: NA

cdr3_aa: CASSWGLAGAEETQYF
v_call: TRBV5-1
j_call: TRBJ2-5
clone_size: NA

cdr3_aa: CASSEQGPYNEQFF
v_call: TRBV2
j_call: TRBJ2-1
clone_size: NA

cdr3_aa: CASRRAGGYNEQFF
v_call: TRBV4-2
j_call: TRBJ2-1
clone_size: NA

cdr3_aa: CASTGSTYEQYF
v_call: TRBV6-1
j_call: TRBJ2-7
clone_size: once

cdr3_aa: CASSPQRESSYEQYF
v_call: TRBV5-4
j_call: TRBJ2-7
clone_size: NA

cdr3_aa: CASSLDPGIKETQYF
v_call: TRBV11-2
j_call: TRBJ2-5
clone_size: few

cdr3_aa: CASSSDRVPGNTIYF
v_call: TRBV27
j_call: TRBJ1-3
clone_size: once

cdr3_aa: CASSIGRHDTEAFF
v_call: TRBV19
j_call: TRBJ1-1
clone_size: once

cdr3_aa: CASSLAAGNEQFF
v_call: TRBV11-2
j_call: TRBJ2-1
clone_size: NA

cdr3_aa: CAWSLSGVDQPQHF
v_call: TRBV30
j_call: TRBJ1-5
clone_size: NA

cdr3_aa: CASSLGAGGNQPQHF
v_call: TRBV28
j_call: TRBJ1-5
clone_size: NA

cdr3_aa: CASSAQGNSNQPQHF
v_call: TRBV9
j_call: TRBJ1-5
clone_size: NA

cdr3_aa: CASSTNGGSTDTQYF
v_call: TRBV28
j_call: TRBJ2-3
clone_size: NA

cdr3_aa: CSSSYEDRGVDEQFF
v_call: TRBV7-9
j_call: TRBJ2-1
clone_size: once

cdr3_aa: CASSKQVDYGYTF
v_call: TRBV5-4
j_call: TRBJ1-2
clone_size: NA

cdr3_aa: CASTASRHNGYTF
v_call: TRBV28
j_call: TRBJ1-2
clone_size: NA

cdr3_aa: CASSPGVTEAFF
v_call: TRBV4-2
j_call: TRBJ1-1
clone_size: NA

cdr3_aa: CASSFTGDSGNTIYF
v_call: TRBV7-2
j_call: TRBJ1-3
clone_size: NA

cdr3_aa: CASSRQETQYF
v_call: TRBV6-1
j_call: TRBJ2-5
clone_size: NA

cdr3_aa: CASSPLSSGEQYF
v_call: TRBV18
j_call: TRBJ2-7
clone_size: NA

cdr3_aa: CASSLVASVSYNEQFF
v_call: TRBV7-8
j_call: TRBJ2-1
clone_size: NA

cdr3_aa: CASPPQTRTVSYNSPLHF
v_call: TRBV27
j_call: TRBJ1-6
clone_size: NA

cdr3_aa: CASSFLAGGYTDTQYF
v_call: TRBV6-5
j_call: TRBJ2-3
clone_size: once

cdr3_aa: CASSPRKEQYF
v_call: TRBV28
j_call: TRBJ2-7
clone_size: NA

cdr3_aa: CASSEGRVSSYNSPLHF
v_call: TRBV6-1
j_call: TRBJ1-6
clone_size: NA

cdr3_aa: CASSQGDRGGDGYTF
v_call: TRBV4-1
j_call: TRBJ1-2
clone_size: few

cdr3_aa: CASRVEGSDTQYF
v_call: TRBV5-1
j_call: TRBJ2-3
clone_size: once

cdr3_aa: CASSFDEQYF
v_call: TRBV11-2
j_call: TRBJ2-7
clone_size: NA

cdr3_aa: CASRVQGPYNEQFF
v_call: TRBV27
j_call: TRBJ2-1
clone_size: NA

cdr3_aa: CASSPLGPNEQFF
v_call: TRBV11-2
j_call: TRBJ2-1
clone_size: NA

cdr3_aa: CASASKGQNYEQYF
v_call: TRBV9
j_call: TRBJ2-7
clone_size: NA